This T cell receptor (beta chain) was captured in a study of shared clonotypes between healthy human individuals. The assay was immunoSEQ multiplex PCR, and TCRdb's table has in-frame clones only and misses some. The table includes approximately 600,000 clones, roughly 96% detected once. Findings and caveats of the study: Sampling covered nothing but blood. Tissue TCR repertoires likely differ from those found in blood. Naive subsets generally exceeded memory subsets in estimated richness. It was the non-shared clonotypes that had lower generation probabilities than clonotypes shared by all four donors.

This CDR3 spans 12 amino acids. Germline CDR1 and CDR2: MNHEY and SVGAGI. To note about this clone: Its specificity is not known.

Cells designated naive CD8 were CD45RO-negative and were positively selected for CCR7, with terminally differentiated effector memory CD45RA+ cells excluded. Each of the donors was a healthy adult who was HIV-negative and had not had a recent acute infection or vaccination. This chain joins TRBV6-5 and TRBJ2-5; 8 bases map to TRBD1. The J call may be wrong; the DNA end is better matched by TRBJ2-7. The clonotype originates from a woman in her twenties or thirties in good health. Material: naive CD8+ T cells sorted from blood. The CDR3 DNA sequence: TGTGCCAGCAGTCCGACAGGGGCCGAGCAGTACTTC. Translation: CASSPTGAEQYF.